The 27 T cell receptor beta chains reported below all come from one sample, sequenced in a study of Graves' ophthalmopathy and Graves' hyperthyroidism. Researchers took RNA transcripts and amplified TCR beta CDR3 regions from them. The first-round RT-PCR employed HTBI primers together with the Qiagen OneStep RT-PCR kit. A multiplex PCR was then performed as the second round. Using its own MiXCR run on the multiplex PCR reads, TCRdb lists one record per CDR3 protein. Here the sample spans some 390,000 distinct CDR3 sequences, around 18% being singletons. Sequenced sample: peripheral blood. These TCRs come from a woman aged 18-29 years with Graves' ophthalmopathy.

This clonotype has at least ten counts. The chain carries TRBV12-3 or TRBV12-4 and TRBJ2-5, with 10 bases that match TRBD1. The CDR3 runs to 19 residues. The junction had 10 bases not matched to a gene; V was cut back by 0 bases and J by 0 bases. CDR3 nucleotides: TGTGCCAGCAGTTTAGCGCTGGGGGACAGGGGTATAAACCAAGAGACCCAGTACTTC. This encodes CASSLALGDRGINQETQYF.

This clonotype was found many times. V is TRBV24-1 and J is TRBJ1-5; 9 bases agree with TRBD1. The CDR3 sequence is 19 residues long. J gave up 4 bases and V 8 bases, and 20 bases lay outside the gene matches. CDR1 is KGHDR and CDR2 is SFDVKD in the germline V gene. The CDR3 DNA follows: TGTGCCACCATCTTCCGGAACCGGGACAGGGAAATAGGAAATCAGCCCCAGCATTTT. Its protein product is CATIFRNRDREIGNQPQHF.

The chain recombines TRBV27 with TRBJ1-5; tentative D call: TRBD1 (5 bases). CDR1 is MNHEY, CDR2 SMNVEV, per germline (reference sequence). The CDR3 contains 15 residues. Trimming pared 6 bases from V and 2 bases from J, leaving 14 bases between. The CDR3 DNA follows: TGTGCCAGCAGCCGAGGAGGGGCGCGCAATCAGCCCCAGCATTTT. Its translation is CASSRGGARNQPQHF.

CDR3 in amino acids: CASSLGYVGTEAFF. The CDR3 DNA is TGTGCCAGCAGCTTAGGATACGTTGGCACTGAAGCTTTCTTT. This chain links TRBV7-2 with TRBJ1-1, with D unclear. The CDR3 has 14 amino acids. V lost 1 base and J lost 4, with 10 bases in between. From germline, CDR1 is SGHTA and CDR2 FQGNSA.

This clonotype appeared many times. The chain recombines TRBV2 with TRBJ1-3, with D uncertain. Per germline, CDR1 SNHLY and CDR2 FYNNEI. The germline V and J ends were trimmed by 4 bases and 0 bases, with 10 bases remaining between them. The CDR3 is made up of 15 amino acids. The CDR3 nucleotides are TGTGCCAGCAGTGCTCGGGGTCTCTCTGGAAACACCATATATTTT. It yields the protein CASSARGLSGNTIYF.

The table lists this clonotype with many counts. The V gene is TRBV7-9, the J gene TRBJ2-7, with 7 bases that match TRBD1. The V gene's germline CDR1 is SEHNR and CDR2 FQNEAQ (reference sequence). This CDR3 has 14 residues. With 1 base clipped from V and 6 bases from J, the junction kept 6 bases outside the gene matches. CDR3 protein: CASSLVRQGGEQYF. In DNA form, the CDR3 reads TGTGCCAGCAGCTTAGTCCGACAGGGTGGCGAGCAGTACTTC.

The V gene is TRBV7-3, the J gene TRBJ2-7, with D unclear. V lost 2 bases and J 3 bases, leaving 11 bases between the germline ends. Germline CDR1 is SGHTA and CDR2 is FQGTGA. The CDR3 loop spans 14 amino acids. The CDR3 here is CASSLDQVNYEQYF. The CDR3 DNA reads TGTGCCAGCAGCTTAGATCAGGTGAACTACGAGCAGTACTTC.

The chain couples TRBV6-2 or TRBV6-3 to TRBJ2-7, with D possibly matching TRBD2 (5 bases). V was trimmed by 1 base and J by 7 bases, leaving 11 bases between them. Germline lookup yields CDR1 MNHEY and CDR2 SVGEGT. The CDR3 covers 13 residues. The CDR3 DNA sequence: TGTGCCAGCAGTTACTACCGCACGGGAGAGCAGTACTTC. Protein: CASSYYRTGEQYF.

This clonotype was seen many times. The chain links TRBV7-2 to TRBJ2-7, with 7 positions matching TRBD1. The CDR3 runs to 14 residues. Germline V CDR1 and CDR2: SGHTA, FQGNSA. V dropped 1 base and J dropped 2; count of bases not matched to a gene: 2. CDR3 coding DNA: TGTGCCAGCAGCTTAGGTGGGACAGCCTACGAGCAGTACTTC. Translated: CASSLGGTAYEQYF. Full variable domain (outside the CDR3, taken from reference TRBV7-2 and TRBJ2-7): GAGVSQSPSNKVTEKGKDVELRCDPISGHTALYWYRQSLGQGLEFLIYFQGNSAPDKSGLPSDRFSAERTGGSVSTLTIQRTQQEDSAVYLCASSLGGTAYEQYFGPGTRLTVT.

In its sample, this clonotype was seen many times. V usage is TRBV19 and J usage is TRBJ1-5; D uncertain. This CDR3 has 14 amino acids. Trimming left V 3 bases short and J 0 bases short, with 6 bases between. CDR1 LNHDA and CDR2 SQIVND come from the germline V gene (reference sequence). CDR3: CASSIISSNQPQHF. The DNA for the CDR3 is TGTGCCAGTAGTATCATTAGTAGCAATCAGCCCCAGCATTTT.

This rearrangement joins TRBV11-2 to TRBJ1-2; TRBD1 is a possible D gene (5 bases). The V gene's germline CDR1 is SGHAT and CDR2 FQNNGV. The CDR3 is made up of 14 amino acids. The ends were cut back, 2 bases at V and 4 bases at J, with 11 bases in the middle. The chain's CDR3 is CASSLNVQGYGYTF. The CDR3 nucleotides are TGTGCCAGCAGCTTAAATGTCCAGGGCTATGGCTACACCTTC.

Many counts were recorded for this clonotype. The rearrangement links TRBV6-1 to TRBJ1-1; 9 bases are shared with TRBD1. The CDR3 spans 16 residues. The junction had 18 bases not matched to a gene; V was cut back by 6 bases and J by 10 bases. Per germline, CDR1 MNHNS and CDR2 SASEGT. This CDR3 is CASSPSRTGANLGAFF. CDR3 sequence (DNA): TGTGCCAGCAGCCCCTCCCGGACAGGGGCAAATTTAGGAGCTTTCTTT.

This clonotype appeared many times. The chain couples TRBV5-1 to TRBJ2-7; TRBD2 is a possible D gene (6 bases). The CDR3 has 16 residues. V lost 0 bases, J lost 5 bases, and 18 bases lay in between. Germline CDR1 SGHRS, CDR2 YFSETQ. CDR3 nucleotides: TGCGCCAGCAGCTTGGATATCGGGAGATATGTCCACGAGCAGTACTTC. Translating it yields CASSLDIGRYVHEQYF.

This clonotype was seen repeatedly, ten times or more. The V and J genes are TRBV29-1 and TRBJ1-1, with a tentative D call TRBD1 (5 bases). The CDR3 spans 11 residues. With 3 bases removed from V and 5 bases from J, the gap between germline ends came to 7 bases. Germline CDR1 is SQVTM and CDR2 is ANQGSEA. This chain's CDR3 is CSVEGGTEAFF. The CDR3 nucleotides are TGCAGCGTTGAGGGGGGGACTGAAGCTTTCTTT. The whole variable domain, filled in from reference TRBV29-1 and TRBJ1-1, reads SAVISQKPSRDICQRGTSLTIQCQVDSQVTMMFWYRQQPGQSLTLIATANQGSEATYESGFVIDKFPISRPNLTFSTLTVSNMSPEDSSIYLCSVEGGTEAFFGQGTRLTVV.

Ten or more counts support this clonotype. The CDR3 loop reads CASSPGGTGHSPLHF. The CDR3 DNA reads TGCGCCAGCAGCCCCGGGGGGACAGGGCACTCACCCCTCCACTTT. This rearrangement joins TRBV4-1 to TRBJ1-6; 9 bases are a match to TRBD1. This CDR3 region has 15 residues. The ends lost 4 bases at V and 10 bases at J; junction bases unmatched: 8. Germline CDR1 reads MGHRA; CDR2 reads YSYEKL.

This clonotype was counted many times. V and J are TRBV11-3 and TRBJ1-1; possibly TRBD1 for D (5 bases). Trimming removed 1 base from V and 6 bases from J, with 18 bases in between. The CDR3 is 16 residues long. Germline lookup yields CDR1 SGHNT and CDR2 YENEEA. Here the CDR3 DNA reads TGTGCCAGCAGCTTAGTGTCGTTCGGCAGGGTGGCTGAAGCTTTCTTT. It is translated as CASSLVSFGRVAEAFF.

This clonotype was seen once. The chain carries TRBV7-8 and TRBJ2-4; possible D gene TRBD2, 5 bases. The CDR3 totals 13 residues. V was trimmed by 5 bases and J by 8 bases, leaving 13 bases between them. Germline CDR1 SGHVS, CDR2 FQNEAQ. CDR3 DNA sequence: TGTGCCAGCAGCCTTCGACCCGGGGACATTCAGTACTTC. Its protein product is CASSLRPGDIQYF.

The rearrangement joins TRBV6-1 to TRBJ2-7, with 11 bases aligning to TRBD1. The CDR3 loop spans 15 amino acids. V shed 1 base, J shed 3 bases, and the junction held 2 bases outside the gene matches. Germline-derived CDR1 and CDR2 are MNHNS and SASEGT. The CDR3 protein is CASSEVGQGGYEQYF. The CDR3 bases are TGTGCCAGCAGTGAAGTGGGACAGGGGGGCTACGAGCAGTACTTC.

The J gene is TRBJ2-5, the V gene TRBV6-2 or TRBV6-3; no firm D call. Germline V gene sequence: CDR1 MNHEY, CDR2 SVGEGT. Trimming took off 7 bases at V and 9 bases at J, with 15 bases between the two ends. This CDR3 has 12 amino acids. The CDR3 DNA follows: TGTGCCAGCATTGGCCAGGCTGAAGCCCAGTACTTC. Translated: CASIGQAEAQYF.

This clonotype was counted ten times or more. The CDR3 loop is CASSERAASQPQHF. DNA of the CDR3: TGTGCCAGCAGTGAAAGGGCGGCTTCTCAGCCCCAGCATTTT. The rearrangement uses TRBV2 and TRBJ1-5; D remains ambiguous. The length of the CDR3 is 14 residues. In germline, CDR1 is SNHLY, CDR2 FYNNEI. V lost 2 bases to trimming and J lost 6 bases, with 11 bases between them. Drawing the rest from reference TRBV2 and TRBJ1-5, the complete variable domain is EPEVTQTPSHQVTQMGQEVILRCVPISNHLYFYWYRQILGQKVEFLVSFYNNEISEKSEIFDDQFSVERPDGSNFTLKIRSTKLEDSAMYFCASSERAASQPQHFGDGTRLSIL.

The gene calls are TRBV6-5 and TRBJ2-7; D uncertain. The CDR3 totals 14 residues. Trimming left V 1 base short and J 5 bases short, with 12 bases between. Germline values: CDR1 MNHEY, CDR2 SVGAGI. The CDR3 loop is CASSYFGRAHEQYF. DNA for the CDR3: TGTGCCAGCAGTTACTTTGGAAGGGCCCACGAGCAGTACTTC.

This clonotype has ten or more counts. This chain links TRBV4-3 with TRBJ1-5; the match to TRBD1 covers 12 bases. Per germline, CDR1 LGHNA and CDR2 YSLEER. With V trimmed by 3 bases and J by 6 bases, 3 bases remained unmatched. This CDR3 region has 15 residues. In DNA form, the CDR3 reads TGCGCCAGCAGCCAGGGGACAGGGGGCGGTCAGCCCCAGCATTTT. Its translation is CASSQGTGGGQPQHF.

The CDR3 here is CASSLGTGATYEQYF. As DNA, the CDR3 is TGTGCCAGCAGTTTAGGTACAGGGGCTACCTACGAGCAGTACTTC. The V call is TRBV19, the J call TRBJ2-7; 7 bases align to TRBD1. This CDR3 has 15 amino acids. J was trimmed by 2 bases and V by 9 bases; bases with no gene match: 13. Germline V CDR1 and CDR2: LNHDA, SQIVND (reference sequence).

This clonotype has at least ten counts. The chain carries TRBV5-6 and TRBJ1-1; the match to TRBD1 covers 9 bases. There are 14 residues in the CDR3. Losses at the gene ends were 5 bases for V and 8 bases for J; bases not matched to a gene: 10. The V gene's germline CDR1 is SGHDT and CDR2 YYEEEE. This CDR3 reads CASRADDRGREAFF. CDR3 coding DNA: TGTGCCAGCAGGGCCGACGACAGGGGGAGAGAAGCTTTCTTT.

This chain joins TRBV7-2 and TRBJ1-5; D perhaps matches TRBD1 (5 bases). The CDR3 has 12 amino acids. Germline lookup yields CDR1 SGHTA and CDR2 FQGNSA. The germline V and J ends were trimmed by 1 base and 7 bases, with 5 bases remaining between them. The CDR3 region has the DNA TGTGCCAGCAGCTTAGGACAGCAGCCCCAGCATTTT. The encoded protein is CASSLGQQPQHF.

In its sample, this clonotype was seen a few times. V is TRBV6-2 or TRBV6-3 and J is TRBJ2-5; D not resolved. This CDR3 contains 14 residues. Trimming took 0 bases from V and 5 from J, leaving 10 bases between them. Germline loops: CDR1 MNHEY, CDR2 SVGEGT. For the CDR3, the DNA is TGTGCCAGCAGTTACTCGGATATCCGGGAGACCCAGTACTTC. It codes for CASSYSDIRETQYF.

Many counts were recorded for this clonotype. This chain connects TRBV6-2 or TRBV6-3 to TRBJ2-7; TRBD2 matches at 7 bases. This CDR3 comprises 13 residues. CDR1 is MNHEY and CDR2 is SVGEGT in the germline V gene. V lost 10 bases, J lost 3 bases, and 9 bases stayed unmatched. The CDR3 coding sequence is TGTGCCACCGATCGGGGGGACCTCTACGAGCAGTACTTC. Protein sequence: CATDRGDLYEQYF.